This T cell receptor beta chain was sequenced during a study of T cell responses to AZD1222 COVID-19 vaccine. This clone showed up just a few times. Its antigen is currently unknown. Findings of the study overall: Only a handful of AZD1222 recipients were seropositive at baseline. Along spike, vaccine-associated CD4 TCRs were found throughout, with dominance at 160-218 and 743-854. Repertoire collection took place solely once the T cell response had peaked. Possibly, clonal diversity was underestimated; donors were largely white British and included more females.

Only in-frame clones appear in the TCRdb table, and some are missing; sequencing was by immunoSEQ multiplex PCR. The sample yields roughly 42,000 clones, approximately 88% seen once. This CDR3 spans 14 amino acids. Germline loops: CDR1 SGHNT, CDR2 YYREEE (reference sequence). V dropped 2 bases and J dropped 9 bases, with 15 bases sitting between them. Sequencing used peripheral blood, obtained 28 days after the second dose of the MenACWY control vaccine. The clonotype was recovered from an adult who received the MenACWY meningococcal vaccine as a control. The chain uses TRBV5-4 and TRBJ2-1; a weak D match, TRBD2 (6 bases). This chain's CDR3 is CASSLPAGGSEQFF. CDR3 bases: TGTGCCAGCAGCTTACCGGCCGGGGGTAGTGAGCAGTTCTTC.